Here is one T cell receptor beta chain with its context. V shed 2 bases and J shed 8 bases, with 22 bases lying between them. Germline assignment: CDR1 MNHEY and CDR2 SMNVEV (reference sequence). This CDR3 is 17 amino acids long. This specimen comes from a study of blood T cell repertoires in COVID-19. Across the study: Both acute and convalescent COVID-19 samples were obtained from the United States, Italy and Spain. PBMCs, B-cell-depleted T cells, or T cells were the source of the cDNA or gDNA that made up the material.

Using immunoSEQ multiplex PCR, the repertoire was profiled, and TCRdb retains in-frame clones only, with some absent. The data show about 100,000 clones, 85% to 90% seen once. The V and J genes are TRBV27 and TRBJ2-1; tentative D call: TRBD2 (7 bases). Source material: peripheral blood. The TCR originated in a human donor in a cohort sampled during active COVID-19. The CDR3: CASSLRGGLGYVDEQFF. The CDR3 nucleotides are TGTGCCAGCAGTTTAAGGGGGGGTCTAGGGTACGTCGATGAGCAGTTCTTC.